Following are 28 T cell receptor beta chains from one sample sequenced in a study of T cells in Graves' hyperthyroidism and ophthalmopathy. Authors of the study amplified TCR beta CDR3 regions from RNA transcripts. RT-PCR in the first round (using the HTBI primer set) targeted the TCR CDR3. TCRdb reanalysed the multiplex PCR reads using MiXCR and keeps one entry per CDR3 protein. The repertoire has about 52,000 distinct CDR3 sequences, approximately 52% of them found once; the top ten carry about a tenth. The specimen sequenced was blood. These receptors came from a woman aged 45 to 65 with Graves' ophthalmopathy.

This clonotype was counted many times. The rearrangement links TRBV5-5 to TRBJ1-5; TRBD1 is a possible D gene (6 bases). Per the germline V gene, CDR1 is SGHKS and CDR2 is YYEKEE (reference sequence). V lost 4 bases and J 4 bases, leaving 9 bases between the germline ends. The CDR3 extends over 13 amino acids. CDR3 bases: TGTGCCAGCAGCCCGGACAGTAATCAGCCCCAGCATTTT. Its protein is CASSPDSNQPQHF.

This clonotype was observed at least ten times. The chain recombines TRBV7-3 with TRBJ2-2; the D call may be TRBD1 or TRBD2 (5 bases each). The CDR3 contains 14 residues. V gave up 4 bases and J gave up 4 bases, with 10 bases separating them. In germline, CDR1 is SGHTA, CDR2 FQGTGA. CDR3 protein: CASSSGTTTGELFF. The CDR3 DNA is TGTGCCAGCAGCTCCGGGACCACCACCGGGGAGCTGTTTTTT.

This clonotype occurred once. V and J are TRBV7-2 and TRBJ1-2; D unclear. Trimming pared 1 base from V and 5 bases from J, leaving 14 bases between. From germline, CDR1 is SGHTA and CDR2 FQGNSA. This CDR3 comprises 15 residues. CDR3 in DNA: TGTGCCAGCAGCTTAGGCGCGACCGGCACTTATGGCTACACCTTC. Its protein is CASSLGATGTYGYTF.

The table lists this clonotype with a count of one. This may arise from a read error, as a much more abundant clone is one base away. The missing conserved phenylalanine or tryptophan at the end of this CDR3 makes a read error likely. CDR3 amino acids: CASSLAPRGTQYC. CDR3 sequence (DNA): TGTGCCAGCAGTTTAGCCCCGAGGGGGACCCAGTACTGC. The V gene is TRBV28, the J gene TRBJ2-5; D is possibly TRBD1 or TRBD2 (5 bases each). The CDR3 contains 13 residues. From germline, CDR1 is MDHEN and CDR2 SYDVKM. V shed 2 bases and J shed 7 bases, with 11 bases lying between them.

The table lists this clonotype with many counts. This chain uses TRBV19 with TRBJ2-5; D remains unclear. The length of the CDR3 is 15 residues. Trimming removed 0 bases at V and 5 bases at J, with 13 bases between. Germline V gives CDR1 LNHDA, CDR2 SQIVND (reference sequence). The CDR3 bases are TGTGCCAGTAGTATAGATGGTCGGCTCCCGGAGACCCAGTACTTC. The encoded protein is CASSIDGRLPETQYF.

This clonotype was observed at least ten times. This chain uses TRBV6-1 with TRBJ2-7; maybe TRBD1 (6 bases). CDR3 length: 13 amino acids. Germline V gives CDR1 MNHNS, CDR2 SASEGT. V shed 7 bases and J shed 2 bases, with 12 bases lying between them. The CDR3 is CASNDRNPYEQYF. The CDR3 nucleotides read TGTGCCAGCAACGACAGGAACCCCTACGAGCAGTACTTC.

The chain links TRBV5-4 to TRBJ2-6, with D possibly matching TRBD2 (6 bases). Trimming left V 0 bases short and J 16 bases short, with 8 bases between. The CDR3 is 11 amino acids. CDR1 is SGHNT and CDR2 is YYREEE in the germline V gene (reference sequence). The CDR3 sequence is CASSLGRGLTF. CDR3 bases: TGTGCCAGCAGCTTGGGGAGGGGACTGACTTTC.

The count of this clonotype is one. CDR3 in DNA: TGCAGTGCAGCCGGGACTAGCGGGATTATAGCCACTGAAGCTTTCTTT. Translation: CSAAGTSGIIATEAFF. The chain carries TRBV20-1 and TRBJ1-1, with a weak D call TRBD1 (5 bases). The germline V gene has CDR1 DFQATT and CDR2 SNEGSKA (reference sequence). CDR3 length: 16 residues. The V gene lost 6 bases and the J gene lost 4 bases, with 24 bases spanning the gap.

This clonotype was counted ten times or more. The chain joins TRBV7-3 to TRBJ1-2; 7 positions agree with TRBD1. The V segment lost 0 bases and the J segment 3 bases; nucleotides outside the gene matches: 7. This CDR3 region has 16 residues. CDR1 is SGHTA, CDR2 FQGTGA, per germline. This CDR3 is CASSLTLARGDYGYTF. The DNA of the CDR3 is TGTGCCAGCAGCTTAACTTTGGCCAGGGGGGACTATGGCTACACCTTC.

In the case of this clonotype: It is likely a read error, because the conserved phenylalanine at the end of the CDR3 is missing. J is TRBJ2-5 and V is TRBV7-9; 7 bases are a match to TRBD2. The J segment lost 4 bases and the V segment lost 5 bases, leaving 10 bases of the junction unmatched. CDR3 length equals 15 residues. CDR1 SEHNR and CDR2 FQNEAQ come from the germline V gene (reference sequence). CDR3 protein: CASSGSQRGPETQYV. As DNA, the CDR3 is TGTGCCAGCAGCGGATCTCAGCGGGGCCCAGAGACCCAGTACGTC.

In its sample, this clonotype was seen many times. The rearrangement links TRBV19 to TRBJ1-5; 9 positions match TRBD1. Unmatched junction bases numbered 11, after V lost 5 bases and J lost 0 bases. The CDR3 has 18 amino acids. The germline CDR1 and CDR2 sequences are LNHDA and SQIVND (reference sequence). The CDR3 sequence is CASSPRDRESYSNQPQHF. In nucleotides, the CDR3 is TGTGCCAGTAGTCCCCGGGACAGGGAAAGCTATAGCAATCAGCCCCAGCATTTT. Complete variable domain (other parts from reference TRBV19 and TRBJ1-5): DGGITQSPKYLFRKEGQNVTLSCEQNLNHDAMYWYRQDPGQGLRLIYYSQIVNDFQKGDIAEGYSVSREKKESFPLTVTSAQKNPTAFYLCASSPRDRESYSNQPQHFGDGTRLSIL.

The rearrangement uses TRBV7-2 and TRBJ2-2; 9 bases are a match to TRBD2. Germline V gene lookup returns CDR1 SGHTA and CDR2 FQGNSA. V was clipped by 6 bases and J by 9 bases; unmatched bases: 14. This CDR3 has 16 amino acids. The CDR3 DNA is TGTGCCAGCAGTAAAGATACAGCGGGAGGAAGCCGGGAGCTGTTTTTT. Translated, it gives CASSKDTAGGSRELFF.

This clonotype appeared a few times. CDR3 in amino acids: CASSQALTSGGGREQFF. In DNA, the CDR3 is TGTGCCAGCAGCCAAGCCCTGACTAGCGGGGGGGGTCGTGAGCAGTTCTTC. The rearrangement links TRBV7-6 to TRBJ2-1; 14 positions agree with TRBD2. The ends lost 5 bases at V and 9 bases at J; junction bases unmatched: 12. Germline assignment: CDR1 SGHVS and CDR2 FNYEAQ. The CDR3 loop spans 17 amino acids.

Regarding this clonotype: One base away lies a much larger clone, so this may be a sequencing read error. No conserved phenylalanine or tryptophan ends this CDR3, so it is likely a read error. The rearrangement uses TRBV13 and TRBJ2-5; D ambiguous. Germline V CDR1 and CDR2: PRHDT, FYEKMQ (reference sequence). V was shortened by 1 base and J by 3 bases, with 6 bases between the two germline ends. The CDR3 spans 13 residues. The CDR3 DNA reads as TGTGCCAGCAGCTTAGAGATCGAAGAGACCCAGTACCTC. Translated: CASSLEIEETQYL.

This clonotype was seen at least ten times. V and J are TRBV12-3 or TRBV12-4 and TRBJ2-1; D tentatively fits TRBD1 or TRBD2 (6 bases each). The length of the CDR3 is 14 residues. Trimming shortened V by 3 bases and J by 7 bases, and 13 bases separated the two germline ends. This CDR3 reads CASSLFRGLNEQFF. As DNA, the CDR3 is TGTGCCAGCAGTTTGTTCCGGGGGCTTAATGAGCAGTTCTTC.

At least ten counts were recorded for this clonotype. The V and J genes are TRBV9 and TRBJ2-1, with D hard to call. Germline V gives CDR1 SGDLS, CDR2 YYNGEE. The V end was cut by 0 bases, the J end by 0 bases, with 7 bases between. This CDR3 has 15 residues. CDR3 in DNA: TGTGCCAGCAGCGTAGGGATCAACTCCTACAATGAGCAGTTCTTC. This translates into CASSVGINSYNEQFF.

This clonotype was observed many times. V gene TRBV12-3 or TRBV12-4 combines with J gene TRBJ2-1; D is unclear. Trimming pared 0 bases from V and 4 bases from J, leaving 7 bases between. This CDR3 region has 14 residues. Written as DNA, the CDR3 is TGTGCCAGCAGTTTAGCGGAGACATACAATGAGCAGTTCTTC. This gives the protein CASSLAETYNEQFF.

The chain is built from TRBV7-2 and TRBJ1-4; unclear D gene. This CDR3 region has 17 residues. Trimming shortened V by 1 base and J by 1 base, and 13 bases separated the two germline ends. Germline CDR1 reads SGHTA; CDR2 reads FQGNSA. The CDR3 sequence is CASSLGLAGVTNEKLFF. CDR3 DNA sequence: TGTGCCAGCAGCTTAGGGCTAGCGGGCGTAACTAATGAAAAACTGTTTTTT.

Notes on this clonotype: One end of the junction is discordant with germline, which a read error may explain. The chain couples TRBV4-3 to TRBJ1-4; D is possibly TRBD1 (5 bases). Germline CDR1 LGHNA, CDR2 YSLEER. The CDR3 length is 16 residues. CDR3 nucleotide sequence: TGCGCCAGCAGCCCCTGGGACTCCCAGACTAATGAAGAACTGTTTTTT. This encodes CASSPWDSQTNEELFF.

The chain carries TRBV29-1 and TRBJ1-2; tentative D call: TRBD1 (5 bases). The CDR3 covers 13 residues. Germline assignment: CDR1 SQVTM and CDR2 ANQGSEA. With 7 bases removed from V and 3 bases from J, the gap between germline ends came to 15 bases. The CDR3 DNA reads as TGCAGCGCCTGGGAACAGGACCACTATGGCTACACCTTC. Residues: CSAWEQDHYGYTF.

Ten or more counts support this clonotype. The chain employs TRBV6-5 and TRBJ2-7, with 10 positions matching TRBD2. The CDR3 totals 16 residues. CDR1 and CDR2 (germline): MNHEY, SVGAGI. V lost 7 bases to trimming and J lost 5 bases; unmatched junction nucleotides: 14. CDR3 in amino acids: CASKTTLAGVINEQYF. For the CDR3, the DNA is TGTGCCAGCAAAACAACCCTAGCGGGGGTAATTAACGAGCAGTACTTC.

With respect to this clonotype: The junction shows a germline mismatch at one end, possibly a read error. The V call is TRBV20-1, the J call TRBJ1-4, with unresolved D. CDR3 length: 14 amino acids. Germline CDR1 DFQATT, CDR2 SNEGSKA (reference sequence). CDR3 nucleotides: TGCAGTGCGAATGATCAAGGCAAGAATGAAAGACTGTTTTTT. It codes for CSANDQGKNERLFF.

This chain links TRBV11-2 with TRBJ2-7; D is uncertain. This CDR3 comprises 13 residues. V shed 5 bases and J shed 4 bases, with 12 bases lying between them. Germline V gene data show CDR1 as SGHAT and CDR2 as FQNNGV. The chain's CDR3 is CASSRTTGYEQYF. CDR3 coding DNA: TGTGCCAGCAGCCGCACGACTGGGTACGAGCAGTACTTC.

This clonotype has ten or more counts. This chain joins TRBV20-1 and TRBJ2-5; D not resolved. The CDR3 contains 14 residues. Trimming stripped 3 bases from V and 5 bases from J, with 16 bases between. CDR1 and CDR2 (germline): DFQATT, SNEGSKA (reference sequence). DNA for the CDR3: TGCAGTGCTAGCCCGGACGGATTCGAGGAGACCCAGTACTTC. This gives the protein CSASPDGFEETQYF.

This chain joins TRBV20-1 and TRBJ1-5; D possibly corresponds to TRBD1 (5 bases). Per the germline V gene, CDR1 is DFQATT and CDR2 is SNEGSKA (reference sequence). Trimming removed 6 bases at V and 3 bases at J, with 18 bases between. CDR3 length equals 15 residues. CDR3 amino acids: CSARGSGGYNQPQHF. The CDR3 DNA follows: TGCAGTGCGAGGGGTTCTGGGGGTTACAATCAGCCCCAGCATTTT.

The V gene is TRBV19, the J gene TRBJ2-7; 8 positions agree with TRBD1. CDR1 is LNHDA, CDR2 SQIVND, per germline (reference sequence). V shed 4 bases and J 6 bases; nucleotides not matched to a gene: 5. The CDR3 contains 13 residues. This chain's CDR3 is CASSTTGAGEQYF. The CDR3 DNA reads TGTGCCAGTAGTACGACAGGGGCGGGCGAGCAGTACTTC.

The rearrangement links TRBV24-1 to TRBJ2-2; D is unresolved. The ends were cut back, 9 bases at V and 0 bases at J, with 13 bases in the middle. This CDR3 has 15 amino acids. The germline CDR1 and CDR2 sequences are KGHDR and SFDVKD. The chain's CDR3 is CATSSTAANTGELFF. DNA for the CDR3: TGTGCCACCTCGAGTACGGCAGCGAACACCGGGGAGCTGTTTTTT.

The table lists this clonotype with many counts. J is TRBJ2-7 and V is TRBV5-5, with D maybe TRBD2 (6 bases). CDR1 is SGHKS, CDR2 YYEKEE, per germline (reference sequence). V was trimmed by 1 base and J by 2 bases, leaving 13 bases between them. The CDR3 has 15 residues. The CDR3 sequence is CASSLSSSSAYEQYF. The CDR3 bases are TGTGCCAGCAGCTTGTCTTCCTCTAGCGCCTACGAGCAGTACTTC.